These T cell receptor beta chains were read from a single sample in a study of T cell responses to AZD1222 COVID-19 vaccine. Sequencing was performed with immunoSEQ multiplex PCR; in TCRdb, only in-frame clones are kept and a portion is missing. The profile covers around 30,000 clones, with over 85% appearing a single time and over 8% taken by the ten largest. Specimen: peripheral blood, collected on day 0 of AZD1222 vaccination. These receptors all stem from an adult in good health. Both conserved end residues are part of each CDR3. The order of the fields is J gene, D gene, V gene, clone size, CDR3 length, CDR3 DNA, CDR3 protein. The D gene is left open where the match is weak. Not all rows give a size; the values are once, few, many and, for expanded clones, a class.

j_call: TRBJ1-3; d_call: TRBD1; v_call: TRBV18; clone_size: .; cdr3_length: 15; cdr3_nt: TGTGCCAGCTCACCCGGTGACAGGGGGAGGAACACCATATATTTT; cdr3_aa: CASSPGDRGRNTIYF
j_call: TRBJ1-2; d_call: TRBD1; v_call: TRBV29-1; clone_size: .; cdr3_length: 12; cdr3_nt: TGCAGCGTTTCGACAGGGGCGACCGGCTACACCTTC; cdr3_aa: CSVSTGATGYTF
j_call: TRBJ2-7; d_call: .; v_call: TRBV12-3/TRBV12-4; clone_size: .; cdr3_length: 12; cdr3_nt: TGTGCCAGCAGCTATACATACTACGAGCAGTACTTC; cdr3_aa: CASSYTYYEQYF
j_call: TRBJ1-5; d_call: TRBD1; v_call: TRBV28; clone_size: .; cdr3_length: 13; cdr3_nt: TGTGCCAGCAGTTTCGCAGGGGGTCAGCCCCAGCATTTT; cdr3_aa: CASSFAGGQPQHF
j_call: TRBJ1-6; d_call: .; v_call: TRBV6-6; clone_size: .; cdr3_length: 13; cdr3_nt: TGTGCCAGCAGCCGACTGAGTAATTCACCCCTCCACTTT; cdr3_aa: CASSRLSNSPLHF
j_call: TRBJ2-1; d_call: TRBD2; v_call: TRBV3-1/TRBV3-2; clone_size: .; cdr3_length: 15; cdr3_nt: TGTGCCAGCAGCCGACTAGCGGGGGGGCGTGATGAGCAGTTCTTC; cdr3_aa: CASSRLAGGRDEQFF
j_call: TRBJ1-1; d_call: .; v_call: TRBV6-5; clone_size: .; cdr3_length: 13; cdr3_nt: TGTGCCAGCAGCTTACAGGGGAACACTGAAGCTTTCTTT; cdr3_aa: CASSLQGNTEAFF
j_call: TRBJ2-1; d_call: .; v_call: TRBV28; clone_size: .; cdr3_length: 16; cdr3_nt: TGTGCCAGCACTTCCCCCCATACAACCGGGCCAAATGAGCAGTTCTTC; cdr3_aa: CASTSPHTTGPNEQFF
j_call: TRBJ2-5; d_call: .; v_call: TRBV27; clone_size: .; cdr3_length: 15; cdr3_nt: TGTGCCAGCAGTTTCTACCGGGAGCGGCGGGAGACCCAGTACTTC; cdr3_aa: CASSFYRERRETQYF
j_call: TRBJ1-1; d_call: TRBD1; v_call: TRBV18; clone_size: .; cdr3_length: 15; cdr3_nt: TGTGCCAGCTCACCCCCGACAGGGAAGGGGACTGAAGCTTTCTTT; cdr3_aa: CASSPPTGKGTEAFF
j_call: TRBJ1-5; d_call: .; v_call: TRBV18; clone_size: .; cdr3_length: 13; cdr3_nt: TGTGCCAGCTCACCAGGGTCAGATCAGCCCCAGCATTTT; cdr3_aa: CASSPGSDQPQHF
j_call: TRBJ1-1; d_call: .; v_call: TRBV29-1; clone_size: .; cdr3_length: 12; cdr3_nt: TGCAGCGTCAAGGAGTGGGCCACTGAAGCTTTCTTT; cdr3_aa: CSVKEWATEAFF
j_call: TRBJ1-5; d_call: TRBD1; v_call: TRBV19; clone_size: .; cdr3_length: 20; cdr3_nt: TGTGCCAGTAGTATAGCCTTCGGCAGGGGGCTACGTCTTAGCAATCAGCCCCAGCATTTT; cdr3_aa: CASSIAFGRGLRLSNQPQHF
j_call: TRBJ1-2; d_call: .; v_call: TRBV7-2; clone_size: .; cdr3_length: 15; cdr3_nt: TGTGCCAGCAGACCCAAGGCAGGGGAATCCTATGGCTACACCTTC; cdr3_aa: CASRPKAGESYGYTF
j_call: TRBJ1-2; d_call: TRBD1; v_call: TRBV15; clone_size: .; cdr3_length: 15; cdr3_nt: TGTGCCACCAGCAGACCCGGACAGGGGGCAGTGGGCTACACCTTC; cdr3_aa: CATSRPGQGAVGYTF
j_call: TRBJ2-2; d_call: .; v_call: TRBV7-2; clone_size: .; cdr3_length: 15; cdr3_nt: TGTGCCAGCAGCCAAGGGACTGCCTCTAGTGGGGAGCTGTTTTTT; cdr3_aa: CASSQGTASSGELFF
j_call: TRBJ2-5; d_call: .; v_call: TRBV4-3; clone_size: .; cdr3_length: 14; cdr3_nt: TGCGCCAGCAGCCAAAGGATCAGGGGAGAGACCCAGTACTTC; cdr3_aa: CASSQRIRGETQYF
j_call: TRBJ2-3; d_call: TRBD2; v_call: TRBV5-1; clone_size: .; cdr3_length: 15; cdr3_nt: TGCGCCAGCAGCCGCGAAGCGGGATCAACAGATACGCAGTATTTT; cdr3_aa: CASSREAGSTDTQYF
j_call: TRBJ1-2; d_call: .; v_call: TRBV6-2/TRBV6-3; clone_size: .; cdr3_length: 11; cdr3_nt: TGTGCCAGCAGTCAGGGAGGAGGCTACACCTTC; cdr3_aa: CASSQGGGYTF
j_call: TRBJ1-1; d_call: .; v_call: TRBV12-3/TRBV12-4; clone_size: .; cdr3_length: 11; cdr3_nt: TGTGCCAGCAGTTTCATGGGAGAAGCTTTCTTT; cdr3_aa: CASSFMGEAFF
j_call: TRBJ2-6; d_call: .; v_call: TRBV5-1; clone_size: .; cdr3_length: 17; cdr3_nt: TGCGCCAGCAGCCTAGGGAGGACCTACTCTGGGGCCAACGTCCTGACTTTC; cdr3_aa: CASSLGRTYSGANVLTF
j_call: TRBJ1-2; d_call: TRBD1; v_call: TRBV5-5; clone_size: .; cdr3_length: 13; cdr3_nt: TGTGCCAGCAGCCTCGGGACAGGATGGGGCTACACCTTC; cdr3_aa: CASSLGTGWGYTF
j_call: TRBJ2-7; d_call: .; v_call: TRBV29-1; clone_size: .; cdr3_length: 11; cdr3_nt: TGCAGCGTCTGGTTCGGTGGCGAGCAGTACTTC; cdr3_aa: CSVWFGGEQYF
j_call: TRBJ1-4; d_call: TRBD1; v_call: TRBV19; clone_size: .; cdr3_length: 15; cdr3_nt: TGTGCCAGTAGTATGGGACAGGGAAAAAGCGAAAAACTGTTTTTT; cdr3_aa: CASSMGQGKSEKLFF
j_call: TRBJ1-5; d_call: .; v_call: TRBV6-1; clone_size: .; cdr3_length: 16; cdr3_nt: TGTGCCAGCAGTGAGCCCGGTATAGTGGGCAATCAGCCCCAGCATTTT; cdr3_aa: CASSEPGIVGNQPQHF
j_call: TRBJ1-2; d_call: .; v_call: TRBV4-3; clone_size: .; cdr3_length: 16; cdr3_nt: TGCGCCAGCAGCCGCGACGCCCTAGAGGGAAGGGGTGGCTACACCTTC; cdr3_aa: CASSRDALEGRGGYTF
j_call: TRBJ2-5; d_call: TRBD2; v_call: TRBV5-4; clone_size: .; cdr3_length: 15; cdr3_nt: TGTGCCAGCAGCTTGCCGGGACTAGCTTGGGAGACCCAGTACTTC; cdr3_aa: CASSLPGLAWETQYF
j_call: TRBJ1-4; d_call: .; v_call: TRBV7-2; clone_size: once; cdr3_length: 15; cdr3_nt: TGTGCCAGCAGCCCCTACTATGCAACTAATGAAAAACTGTTTTTT; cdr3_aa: CASSPYYATNEKLFF
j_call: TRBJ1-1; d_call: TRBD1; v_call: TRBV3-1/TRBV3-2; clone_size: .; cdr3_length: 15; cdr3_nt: TGTGCCAGCAGCCAAGGAACAGGGGCGGACACTGAAGCTTTCTTT; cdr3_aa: CASSQGTGADTEAFF
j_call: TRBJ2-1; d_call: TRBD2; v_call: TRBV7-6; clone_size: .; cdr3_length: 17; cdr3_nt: TGTGCCAGCAGCTCCCTTTCGACCTCGGCGGGAGCCAATGAGCAGTTCTTC; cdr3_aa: CASSSLSTSAGANEQFF
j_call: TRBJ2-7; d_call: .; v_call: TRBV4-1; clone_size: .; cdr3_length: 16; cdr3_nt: TGCGCCAGCAGCCAAGATGAAGCAGCGGAAGGATACGAGCAGTACTTC; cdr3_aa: CASSQDEAAEGYEQYF
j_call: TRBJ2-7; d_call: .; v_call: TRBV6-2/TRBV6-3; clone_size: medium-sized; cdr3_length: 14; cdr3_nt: TGTGCCAGCAGTCACGACAGCGAATCCTACGAGCAGTACTTC; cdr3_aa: CASSHDSESYEQYF
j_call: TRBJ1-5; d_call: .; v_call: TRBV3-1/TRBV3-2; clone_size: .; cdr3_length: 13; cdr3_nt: TGTGCCAGCAGCCCCGACGAGGATCAGCCCCAGCATTTT; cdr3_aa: CASSPDEDQPQHF
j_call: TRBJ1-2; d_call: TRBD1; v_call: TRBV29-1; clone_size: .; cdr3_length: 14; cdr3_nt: TGCAGCGTCTCGGGACAGGGGGCTCAGGGTGGCTACACCTTC; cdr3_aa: CSVSGQGAQGGYTF
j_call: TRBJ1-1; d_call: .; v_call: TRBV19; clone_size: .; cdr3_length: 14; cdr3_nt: TGTGCCAGTAGGCTAAGGAAAGTGAACACTGAAGCTTTCTTT; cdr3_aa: CASRLRKVNTEAFF
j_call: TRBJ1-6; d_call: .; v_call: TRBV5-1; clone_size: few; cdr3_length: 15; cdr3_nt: TGCGCCAACCTAGCTCAGGGGTGCTATAATTCACCCCTCCACTTT; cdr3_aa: CANLAQGCYNSPLHF
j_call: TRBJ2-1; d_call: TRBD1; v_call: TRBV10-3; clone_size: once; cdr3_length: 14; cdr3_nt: TGTGCCATCTTGGACAGGGAAGAAAGCAATGAGCAGTTCTTC; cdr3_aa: CAILDREESNEQFF
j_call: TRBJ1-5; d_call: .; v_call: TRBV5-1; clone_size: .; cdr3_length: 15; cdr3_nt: TGCGCCAGCAGCTTGGCTGGGGTCGGCAATCAGCCCCAGCATTTT; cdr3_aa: CASSLAGVGNQPQHF
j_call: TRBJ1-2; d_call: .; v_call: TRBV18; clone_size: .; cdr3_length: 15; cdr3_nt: TGTGCCAGCTCACCAGGGTTAAGAGCTAACTATGGCTACACCTTC; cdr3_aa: CASSPGLRANYGYTF
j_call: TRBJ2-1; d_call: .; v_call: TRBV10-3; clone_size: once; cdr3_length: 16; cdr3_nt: TGTGCCATCAGCCGAGGAGAGGGGAGCTCCTACAATGAGCAGTTCTTC; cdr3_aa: CAISRGEGSSYNEQFF
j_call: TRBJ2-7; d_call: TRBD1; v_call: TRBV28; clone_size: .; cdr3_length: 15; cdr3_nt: TGTGCCAGCAGTTGGGATGGACAGGGGAAATACGAGCAGTACTTC; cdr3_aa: CASSWDGQGKYEQYF
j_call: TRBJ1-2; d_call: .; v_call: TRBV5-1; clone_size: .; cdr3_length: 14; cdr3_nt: TGCGCCAGCAGCTCGGCTACAGAAGCCTATGGCTACACCTTC; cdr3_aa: CASSSATEAYGYTF
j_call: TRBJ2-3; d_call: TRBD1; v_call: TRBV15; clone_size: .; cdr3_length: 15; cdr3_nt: TGTGCCACCAGCAGAGAACAGGGGGCAACAGATACGCAGTATTTT; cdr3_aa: CATSREQGATDTQYF
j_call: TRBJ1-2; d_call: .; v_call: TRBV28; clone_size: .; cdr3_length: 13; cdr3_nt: TGTGCCAGCTGGGGAAATCCAAACTATGGCTACACCTTC; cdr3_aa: CASWGNPNYGYTF
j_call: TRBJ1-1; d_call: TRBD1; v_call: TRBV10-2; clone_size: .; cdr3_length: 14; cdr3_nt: TGCGCCAGCAGCGAGGGGGCGGGGTCTGGTGAAGCTTTCTTT; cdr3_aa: CASSEGAGSGEAFF
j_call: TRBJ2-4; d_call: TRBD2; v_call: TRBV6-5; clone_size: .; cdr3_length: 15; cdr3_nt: TGTGCCAGCAGTTACTCGCGGGGGGCCAAAAACATTCAGTACTTC; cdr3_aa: CASSYSRGAKNIQYF
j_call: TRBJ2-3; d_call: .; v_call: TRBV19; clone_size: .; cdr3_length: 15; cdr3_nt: TGTGCCAGTAGTATAGTCCCTCTGTTGGGAGATACGCAGTATTTT; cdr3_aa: CASSIVPLLGDTQYF
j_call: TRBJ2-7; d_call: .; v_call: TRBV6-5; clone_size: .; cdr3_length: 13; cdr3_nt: TGTGCCAGCAGCAAGGGACAAGGTTACGAGCAGTACTTC; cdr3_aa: CASSKGQGYEQYF
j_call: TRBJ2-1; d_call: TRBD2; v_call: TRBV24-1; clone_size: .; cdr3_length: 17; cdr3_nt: TGTGCCACCAGTGCGGGACTAGCGGGGGGGATCTACAATGAGCAGTTCTTC; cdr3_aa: CATSAGLAGGIYNEQFF
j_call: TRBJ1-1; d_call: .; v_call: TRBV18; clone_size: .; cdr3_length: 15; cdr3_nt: TGTGCCAGCTCACCACCGGAGGGCTTGAACACTGAAGCTTTCTTT; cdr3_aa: CASSPPEGLNTEAFF
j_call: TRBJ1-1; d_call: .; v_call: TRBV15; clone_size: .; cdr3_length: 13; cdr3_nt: TGTGCCACCCGTTTGAGGGGGAACACTGAAGCTTTCTTT; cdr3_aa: CATRLRGNTEAFF
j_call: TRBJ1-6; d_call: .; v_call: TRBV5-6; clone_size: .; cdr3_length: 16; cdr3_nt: TGTGCCAGCAGCTTGGGGATTAGCTCCTATAATTCACCCCTCCACTTT; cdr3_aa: CASSLGISSYNSPLHF
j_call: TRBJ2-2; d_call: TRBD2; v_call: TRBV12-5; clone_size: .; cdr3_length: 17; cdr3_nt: TGTGCTAGTCTTTCCGGACTAGCGGGAGTTAGCACCGGGGAGCTGTTTTTT; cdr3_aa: CASLSGLAGVSTGELFF
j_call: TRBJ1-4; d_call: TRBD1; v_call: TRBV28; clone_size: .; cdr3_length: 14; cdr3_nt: TGTGCCAGCAGTGGGACAGAATCTAATGAAAAACTGTTTTTT; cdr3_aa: CASSGTESNEKLFF
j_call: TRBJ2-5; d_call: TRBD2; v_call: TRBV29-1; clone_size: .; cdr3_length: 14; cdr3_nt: TGCAGCGTACGTAGCGGGGGGGGCGCGGAGACCCAGTACTTC; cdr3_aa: CSVRSGGGAETQYF